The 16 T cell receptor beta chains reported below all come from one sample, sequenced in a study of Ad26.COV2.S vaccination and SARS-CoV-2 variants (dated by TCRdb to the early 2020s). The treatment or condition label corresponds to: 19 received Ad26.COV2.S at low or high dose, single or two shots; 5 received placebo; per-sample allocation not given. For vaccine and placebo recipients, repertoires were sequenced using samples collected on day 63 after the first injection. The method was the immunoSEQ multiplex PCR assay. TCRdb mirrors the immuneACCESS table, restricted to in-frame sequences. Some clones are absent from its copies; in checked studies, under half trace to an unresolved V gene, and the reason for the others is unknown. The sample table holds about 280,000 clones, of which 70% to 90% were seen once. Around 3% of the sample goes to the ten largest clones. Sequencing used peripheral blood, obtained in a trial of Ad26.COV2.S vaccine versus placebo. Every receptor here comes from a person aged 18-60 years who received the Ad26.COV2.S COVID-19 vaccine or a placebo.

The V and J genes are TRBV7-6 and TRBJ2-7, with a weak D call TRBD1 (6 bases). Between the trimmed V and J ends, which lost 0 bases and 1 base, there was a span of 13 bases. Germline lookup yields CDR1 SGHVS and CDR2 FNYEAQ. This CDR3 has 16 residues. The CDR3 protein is CASSLASQGQSYEQYF. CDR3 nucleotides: TGTGCCAGCAGCTTAGCGTCACAGGGTCAATCCTACGAGCAGTACTTC.

The CDR3: CASSMTGGGGTEAFF. DNA of the CDR3: TGTGCCAGCAGCATGACAGGGGGGGGAGGCACTGAAGCTTTCTTT. This chain links TRBV28 with TRBJ1-1; 9 nucleotides agree with TRBD1. V trimming: 6 bases; J trimming: 4 bases; junction bases outside the gene matches: 9. The germline V gene encodes CDR1 MDHEN and CDR2 SYDVKM. CDR3 length: 15 amino acids.

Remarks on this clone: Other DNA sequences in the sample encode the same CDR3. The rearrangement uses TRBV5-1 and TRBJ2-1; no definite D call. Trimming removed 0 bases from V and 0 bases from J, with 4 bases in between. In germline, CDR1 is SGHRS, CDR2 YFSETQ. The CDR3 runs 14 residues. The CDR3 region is CASSLGSSYNEQFF. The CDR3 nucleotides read TGCGCCAGCAGCTTGGGCAGCTCCTACAATGAGCAGTTCTTC.

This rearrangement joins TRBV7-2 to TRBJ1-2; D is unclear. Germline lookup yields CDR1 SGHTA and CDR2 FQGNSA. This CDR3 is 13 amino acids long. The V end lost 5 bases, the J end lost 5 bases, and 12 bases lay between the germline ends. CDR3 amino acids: CASSTAREYGYTF. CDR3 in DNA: TGTGCCAGCAGCACTGCGAGGGAATATGGCTACACCTTC.

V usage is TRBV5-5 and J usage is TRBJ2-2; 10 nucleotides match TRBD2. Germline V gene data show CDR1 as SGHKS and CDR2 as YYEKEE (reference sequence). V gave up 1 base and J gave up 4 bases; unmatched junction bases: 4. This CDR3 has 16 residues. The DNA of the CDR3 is TGTGCCAGCAGCTTGCGTCTAGCGGGAGTCACCGGGGAGCTGTTTTTT. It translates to CASSLRLAGVTGELFF.

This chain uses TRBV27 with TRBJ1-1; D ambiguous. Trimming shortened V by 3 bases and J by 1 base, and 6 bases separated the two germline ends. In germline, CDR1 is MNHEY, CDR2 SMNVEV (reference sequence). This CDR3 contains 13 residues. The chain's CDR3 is CASSFSPNTEAFF. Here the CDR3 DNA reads TGTGCCAGCAGTTTCAGCCCGAACACTGAAGCTTTCTTT.

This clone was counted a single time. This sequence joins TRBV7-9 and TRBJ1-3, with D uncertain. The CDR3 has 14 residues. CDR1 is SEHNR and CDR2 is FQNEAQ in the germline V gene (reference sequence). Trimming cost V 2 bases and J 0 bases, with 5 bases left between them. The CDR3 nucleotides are TGTGCCAGCAGCTTATACACCTCTGGAAACACCATATATTTT. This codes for CASSLYTSGNTIYF.

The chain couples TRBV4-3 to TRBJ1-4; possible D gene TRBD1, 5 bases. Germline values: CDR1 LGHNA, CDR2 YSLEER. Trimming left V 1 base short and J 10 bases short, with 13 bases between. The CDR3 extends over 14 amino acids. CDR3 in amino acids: CASSQGGSGGKLFF. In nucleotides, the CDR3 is TGCGCCAGCAGCCAAGGGGGGTCCGGGGGAAAACTGTTTTTT.

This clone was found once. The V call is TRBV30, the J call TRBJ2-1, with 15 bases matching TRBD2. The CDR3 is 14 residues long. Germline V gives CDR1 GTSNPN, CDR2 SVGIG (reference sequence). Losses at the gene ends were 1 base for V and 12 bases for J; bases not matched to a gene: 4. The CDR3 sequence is CAWSGTSGRARQFF. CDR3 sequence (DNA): TGTGCCTGGAGTGGGACTAGCGGGAGGGCCCGGCAGTTCTTC. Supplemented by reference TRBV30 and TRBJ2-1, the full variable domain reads SQTIHQWPATLVQPVGSPLSLECTVEGTSNPNLYWYRQAAGRGLQLLFYSVGIGQISSEVPQNLSASRPQDRQFILSSKKLLLSDSGFYLCAWSGTSGRARQFFGPGTRLTVL.

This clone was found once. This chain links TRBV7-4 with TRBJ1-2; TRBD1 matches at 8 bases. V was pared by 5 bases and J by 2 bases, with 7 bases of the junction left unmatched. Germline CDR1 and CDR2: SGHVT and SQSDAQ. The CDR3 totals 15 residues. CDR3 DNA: TGTGCCAGCAGCCAACGGACAGGGCCCAACTATGGCTACACCTTC. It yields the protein CASSQRTGPNYGYTF.

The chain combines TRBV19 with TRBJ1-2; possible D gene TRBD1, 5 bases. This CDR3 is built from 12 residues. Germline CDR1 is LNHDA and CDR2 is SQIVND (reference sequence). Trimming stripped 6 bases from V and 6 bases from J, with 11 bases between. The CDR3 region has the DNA TGTGCCAGTAGCGACCGGGGGGATGGCTACACCTTC. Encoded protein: CASSDRGDGYTF.

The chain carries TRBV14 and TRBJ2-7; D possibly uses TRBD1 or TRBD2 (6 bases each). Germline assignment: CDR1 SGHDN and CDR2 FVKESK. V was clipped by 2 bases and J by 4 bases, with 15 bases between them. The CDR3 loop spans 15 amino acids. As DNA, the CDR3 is TGTGCCAGCAGCCAACTATTGGGGGGCTCATACGAGCAGTACTTC. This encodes CASSQLLGGSYEQYF.

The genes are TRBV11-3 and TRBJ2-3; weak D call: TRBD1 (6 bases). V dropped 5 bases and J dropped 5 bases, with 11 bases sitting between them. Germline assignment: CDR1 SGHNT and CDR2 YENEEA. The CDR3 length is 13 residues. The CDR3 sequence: CASSQGFGDTQYF. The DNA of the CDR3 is TGTGCCAGCAGCCAGGGGTTCGGAGATACGCAGTATTTT.

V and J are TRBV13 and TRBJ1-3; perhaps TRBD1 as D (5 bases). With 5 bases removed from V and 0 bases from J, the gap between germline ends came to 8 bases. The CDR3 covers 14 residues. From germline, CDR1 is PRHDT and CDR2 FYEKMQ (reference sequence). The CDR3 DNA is TGTGCCAGCAGCCCGGGGCACTCTGGAAACACCATATATTTT. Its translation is CASSPGHSGNTIYF. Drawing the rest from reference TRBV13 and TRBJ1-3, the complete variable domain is AAGVIQSPRHLIKEKRETATLKCYPIPRHDTVYWYQQGPGQDPQFLISFYEKMQSDKGSIPDRFSAQQFSDYHSELNMSSLELGDSALYFCASSPGHSGNTIYFGEGSWLTVV.

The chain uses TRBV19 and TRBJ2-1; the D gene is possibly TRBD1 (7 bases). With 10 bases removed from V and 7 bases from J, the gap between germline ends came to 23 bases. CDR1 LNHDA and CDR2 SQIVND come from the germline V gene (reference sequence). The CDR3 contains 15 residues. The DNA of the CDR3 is TGTGCCACCACCTCGGCGGGGACAGAGCCGAATGAGCAGTTCTTC. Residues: CATTSAGTEPNEQFF.

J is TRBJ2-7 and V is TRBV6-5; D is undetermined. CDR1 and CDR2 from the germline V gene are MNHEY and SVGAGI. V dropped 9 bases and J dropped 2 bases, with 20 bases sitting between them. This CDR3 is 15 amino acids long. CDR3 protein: CASNRLDQVPYEQYF. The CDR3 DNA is TGTGCCAGTAATAGACTGGACCAAGTTCCCTACGAGCAGTACTTC.